This TCR beta chain was recorded in a study of blood T cell repertoires in COVID-19. Study-level information: T cells, B-cell-depleted T cells, or PBMCs provided the cDNA or gDNA that served as material.

V lost 2 bases, J lost 3 bases, and 3 bases stayed unmatched. This CDR3 has 15 residues. The germline V gene has CDR1 SGHTA and CDR2 FQGNSA. Sequencing was performed with immunoSEQ multiplex PCR; in TCRdb, only in-frame clones are kept and a portion is missing. The data hold some 210,000 clones, with about 88% observed a single time. The chain employs TRBV7-2 and TRBJ1-4; 7 bases agree with TRBD1. The sequencing input was peripheral blood. This sequence originates from a woman in her forties who had recovered from COVID-19. As DNA, the CDR3 is TGTGCCAGCAGCTTAATGGGACAGCCTAATGAAAAACTGTTTTTT. Translated, it gives CASSLMGQPNEKLFF.